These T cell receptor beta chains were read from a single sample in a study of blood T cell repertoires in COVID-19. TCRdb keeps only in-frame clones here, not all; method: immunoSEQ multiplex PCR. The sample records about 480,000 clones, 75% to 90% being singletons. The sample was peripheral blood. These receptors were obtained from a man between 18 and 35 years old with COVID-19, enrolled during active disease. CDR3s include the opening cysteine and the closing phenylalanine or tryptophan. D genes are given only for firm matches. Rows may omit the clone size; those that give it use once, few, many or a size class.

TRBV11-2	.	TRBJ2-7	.	CASSRNGLYLDEQYF	TGTGCCAGCAGCCGAAACGGACTTTACCTGGACGAGCAGTACTTC
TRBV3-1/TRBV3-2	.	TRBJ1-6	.	CASSQARSPLHF	TGTGCCAGCAGCCAAGCCCGTTCACCCCTCCACTTT
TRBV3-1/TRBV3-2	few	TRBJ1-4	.	CASSDQGNEKLFF	TGTGCCAGCAGCGATCAGGGCAATGAAAAACTGTTTTTT
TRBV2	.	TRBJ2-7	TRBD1	CASTPRTGTGEQYF	TGTGCCAGCACCCCCAGGACAGGGACGGGCGAGCAGTACTTC
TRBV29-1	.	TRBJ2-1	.	CSARDFDNEQFF	TGCAGCGCCCGGGACTTCGACAATGAGCAGTTCTTC
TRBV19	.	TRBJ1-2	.	CATMDSLNYYGYTF	TGTGCCACCATGGACAGCCTAAATTACTATGGCTACACCTTC
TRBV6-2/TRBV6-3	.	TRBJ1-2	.	CASSYSGPPDGYTF	TGTGCCAGCAGTTACTCGGGGCCCCCCGATGGCTACACCTTC
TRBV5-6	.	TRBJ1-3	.	CASSPGTRPFSGNTIYF	TGTGCCAGCAGCCCCGGGACAAGACCCTTCTCTGGAAACACCATATATTTT
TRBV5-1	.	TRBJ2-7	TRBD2	CASSPGLADSYEQYF	TGCGCCAGCAGCCCGGGACTAGCGGATTCCTACGAGCAGTACTTC
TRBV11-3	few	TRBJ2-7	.	CASSPIRSEQYF	TGTGCCAGCAGCCCTATTCGGTCCGAGCAGTACTTC
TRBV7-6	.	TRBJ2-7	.	CASSDQATTKHEQYF	TGTGCCAGCAGCGATCAGGCCACGACAAAACACGAGCAGTACTTC
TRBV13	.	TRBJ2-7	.	CASSLGTGKGEQYF	TGTGCCAGCAGCTTAGGGACAGGAAAGGGCGAGCAGTACTTC
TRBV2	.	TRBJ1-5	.	CASSEGQGQPQHF	TGTGCCAGCAGTGAGGGACAAGGTCAGCCCCAGCATTTT
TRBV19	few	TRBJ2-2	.	CASTPGWSRNTGELFF	TGTGCCAGTACCCCGGGTTGGAGCCGCAACACCGGGGAGCTGTTTTTT
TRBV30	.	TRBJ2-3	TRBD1	CAWIPRDRVPDTQYF	TGTGCCTGGATCCCCCGGGACAGGGTCCCAGATACGCAGTATTTT
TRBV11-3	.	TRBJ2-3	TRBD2	CASSPRLAGGPADTQYF	TGTGCCAGCAGCCCCCGACTAGCGGGGGGCCCCGCCGATACGCAGTATTTT
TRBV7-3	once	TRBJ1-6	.	CASSSEQGGPLHF	TGTGCCAGCAGCTCCGAGCAGGGAGGACCCCTCCACTTT
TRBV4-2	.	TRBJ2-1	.	CASSQDPLTRINEQFF	TGTGCCAGCAGCCAAGATCCTCTCACTAGGATCAATGAGCAGTTCTTC
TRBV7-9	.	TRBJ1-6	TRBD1	CASSSGQGVSPLHF	TGTGCCAGCAGCTCTGGACAGGGGGTTTCACCCCTCCACTTT
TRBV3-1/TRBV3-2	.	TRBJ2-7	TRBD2	CASSQVASGTYEQYF	TGTGCCAGCAGCCAAGTGGCTAGCGGGACCTACGAGCAGTACTTC
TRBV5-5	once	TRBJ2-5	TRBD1	CASSSSSPGGLYQETQYF	TGTGCCAGCAGCTCATCAAGTCCAGGGGGCTTGTACCAAGAGACCCAGTACTTC
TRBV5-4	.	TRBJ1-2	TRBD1	CASSQGDTIYGYTF	TGTGCCAGCAGCCAGGGGGACACGATCTATGGCTACACCTTC
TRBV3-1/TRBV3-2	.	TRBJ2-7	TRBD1	CASSPGQGAGEQYF	TGTGCCAGCAGCCCCGGACAGGGGGCGGGGGAGCAGTACTTC
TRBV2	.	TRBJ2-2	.	CASSPRSGSSGELFF	TGTGCCAGCAGTCCTCGCTCAGGAAGTTCAGGGGAGCTGTTTTTT
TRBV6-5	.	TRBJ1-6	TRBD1	CASRGTGQQSSPLHF	TGTGCCAGCCGGGGGACGGGACAGCAATCTTCACCCCTCCACTTT
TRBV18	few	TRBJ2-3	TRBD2	CASSGLAPLSTDTQYF	TGTGCCAGCTCAGGACTAGCGCCGTTAAGCACAGATACGCAGTATTTT
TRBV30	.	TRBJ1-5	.	CAWNEESNNQPQHF	TGTGCCTGGAACGAGGAATCAAACAATCAGCCCCAGCATTTT
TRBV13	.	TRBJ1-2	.	CASSFKPRGLRGYTF	TGTGCCAGCAGCTTCAAGCCCAGGGGATTGCGCGGCTACACCTTC
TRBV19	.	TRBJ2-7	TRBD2	CASSPLAGDPVYEQYF	TGTGCCAGTAGTCCTCTAGCGGGAGACCCGGTATACGAGCAGTACTTC
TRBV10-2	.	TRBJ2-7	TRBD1	CASSDQKWGHRGYEQYF	TGCGCCAGCAGTGATCAAAAGTGGGGACACAGGGGTTACGAGCAGTACTTC
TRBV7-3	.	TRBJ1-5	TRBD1	CASSAQDRDRASNQPQHF	TGTGCCAGCAGCGCCCAGGACCGGGACAGGGCTAGCAATCAGCCCCAGCATTTT
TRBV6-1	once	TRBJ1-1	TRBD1	CASSERGQGKTEAFF	TGTGCCAGCAGTGAAAGAGGACAGGGGAAAACTGAAGCTTTCTTT
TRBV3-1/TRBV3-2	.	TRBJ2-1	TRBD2	CASSQVTSVHGEQFF	TGTGCCAGCAGCCAAGTGACTAGCGTCCATGGTGAGCAGTTCTTC
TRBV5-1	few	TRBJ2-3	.	CASSLGSGNTDTQYF	TGCGCCAGCAGCTTGGGCAGCGGAAACACAGATACGCAGTATTTT
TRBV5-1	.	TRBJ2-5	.	CASSPSGEETQYF	TGCGCCAGCTCGCCCTCCGGGGAAGAGACCCAGTACTTC
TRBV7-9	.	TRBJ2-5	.	CASSMGQYQETQYF	TGTGCCAGCAGCATGGGCCAGTACCAAGAGACCCAGTACTTC
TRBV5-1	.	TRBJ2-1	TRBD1	CASSSGQGARVLNEQFF	TGCGCCAGCAGCTCAGGACAGGGGGCGCGGGTTCTCAATGAGCAGTTCTTC
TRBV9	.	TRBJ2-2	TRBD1	CASSVGTGGTGELFF	TGTGCCAGCAGCGTAGGTACAGGGGGCACCGGGGAGCTGTTTTTT
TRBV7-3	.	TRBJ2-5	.	CASSLYGGSAQETQYF	TGTGCCAGCAGCCTCTACGGGGGAAGCGCCCAAGAGACCCAGTACTTC